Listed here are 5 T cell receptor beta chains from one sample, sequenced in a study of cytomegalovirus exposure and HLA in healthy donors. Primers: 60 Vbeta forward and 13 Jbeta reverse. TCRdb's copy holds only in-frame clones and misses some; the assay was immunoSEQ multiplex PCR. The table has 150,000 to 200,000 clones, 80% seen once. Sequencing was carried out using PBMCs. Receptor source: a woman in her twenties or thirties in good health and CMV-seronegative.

The CDR3 sequence: CASSPAGTTDTQYF. The CDR3 nucleotides read TGTGCCAGCTCACCGGCGGGGACCACAGATACGCAGTATTTT. The J gene is TRBJ2-3, the V gene TRBV18, with D possibly being TRBD2 (6 bases). The CDR3 consists of 14 residues. Germline assignment: CDR1 KGHSH and CDR2 LQKENI. Between the trimmed V and J ends, which lost 3 bases and 2 bases, there was a span of 9 bases.

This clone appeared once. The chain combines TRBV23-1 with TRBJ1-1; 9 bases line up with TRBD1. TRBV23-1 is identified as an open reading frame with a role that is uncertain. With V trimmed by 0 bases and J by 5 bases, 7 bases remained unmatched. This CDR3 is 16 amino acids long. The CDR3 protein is CASSQSVRQGGTEAFF. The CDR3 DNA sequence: TGCGCCAGCAGTCAATCCGTGCGACAGGGGGGGACTGAAGCTTTCTTT.

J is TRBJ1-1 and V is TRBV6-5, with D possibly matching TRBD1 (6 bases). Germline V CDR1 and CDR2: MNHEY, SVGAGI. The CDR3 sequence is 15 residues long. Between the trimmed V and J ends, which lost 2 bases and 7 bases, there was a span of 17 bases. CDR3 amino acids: CASSYISGGRGEAFF. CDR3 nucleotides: TGTGCCAGCAGTTACATCTCGGGGGGGCGCGGTGAAGCTTTCTTT.

The CDR3 nucleotides read TGTGCCAGCTCACCGAGGCGACAGGGGGCCGATCAGCCCCAGCATTTT. Translating it yields CASSPRRQGADQPQHF. The chain carries TRBV18 and TRBJ1-5; 10 nucleotides match TRBD1. This CDR3 has 16 amino acids. Germline assignment: CDR1 KGHSH and CDR2 LQKENI. The V gene end was trimmed by 3 bases and the J gene end by 5 bases; junction bases not matched to a gene: 7.

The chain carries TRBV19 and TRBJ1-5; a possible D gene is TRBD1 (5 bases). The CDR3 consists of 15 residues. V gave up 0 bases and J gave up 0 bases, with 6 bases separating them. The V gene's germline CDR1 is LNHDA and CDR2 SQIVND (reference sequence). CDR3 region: CASSIEGDSNQPQHF. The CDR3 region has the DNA TGTGCCAGTAGTATAGAAGGGGATAGCAATCAGCCCCAGCATTTT.